Following are 30 T cell receptor beta chains from one sample sequenced in a study of cytomegalovirus exposure and HLA in healthy donors. TCRdb keeps only in-frame clones here, not all; method: immunoSEQ multiplex PCR. Of 55,000 to 65,000 clones listed, 95% are singletons. Sequencing was done on a sample of PBMCs. These receptor sequences come from a woman younger than 35 in good health and CMV-seropositive.

The rearrangement joins TRBV30 to TRBJ1-2, with TRBD1 matching over 7 bases. V lost 3 bases to trimming and J lost 4 bases; unmatched junction nucleotides: 14. The length of the CDR3 is 16 residues. Germline lookup yields CDR1 GTSNPN and CDR2 SVGIG (reference sequence). The DNA for the CDR3 is TGTGCCTGGAGCCGGGACAGACTCTTAGTCAGCTATGGCTACACCTTC. This gives the protein CAWSRDRLLVSYGYTF.

V usage is TRBV5-1 and J usage is TRBJ1-4, with D perhaps matching TRBD1 (6 bases). This CDR3 has 13 amino acids. CDR1 is SGHRS, CDR2 YFSETQ, per germline. V was shortened by 0 bases and J by 10 bases, with 10 bases between the two germline ends. DNA for the CDR3: TGCGCCAGCAGCTTGGACAGGGTTGGAAAACTGTTTTTT. This gives the protein CASSLDRVGKLFF.

V gene TRBV7-7 combines with J gene TRBJ2-1; possible D gene TRBD1, 6 bases. Trimming pared 1 base from V and 5 bases from J, leaving 12 bases between. Germline CDR1 is SSHAT and CDR2 is FNYEAQ (reference sequence). The CDR3 runs to 15 residues. The CDR3 coding sequence is TGTGCCAGCAGCTTAGAGGTCAGGGGCAACAATGAGCAGTTCTTC. Amino acids: CASSLEVRGNNEQFF.

The chain recombines TRBV6-4 with TRBJ2-3; 13 nucleotides align to TRBD2. The germline CDR1 and CDR2 sequences are MRHNA and SNTAGT. V gave up 4 bases and J gave up 11 bases; unmatched junction bases: 6. CDR3 length equals 14 residues. The CDR3 loop is CASSGLAGGRVQYF. In nucleotides, the CDR3 is TGTGCCAGCAGTGGACTAGCGGGGGGTCGGGTGCAGTATTTT.

In its sample, this clone was seen once. This chain uses TRBV7-2 with TRBJ2-7; TRBD2 is a possible D gene (7 bases). V was shortened by 1 base and J by 1 base, with 14 bases between the two germline ends. The CDR3 runs 16 residues. Germline loops: CDR1 SGHTA, CDR2 FQGNSA. As DNA, the CDR3 is TGTGCCAGCAGCTTAGGAGGGGGGGTTATTTCCTACGAGCAGTACTTC. Protein sequence: CASSLGGGVISYEQYF.

The table lists this clone with a count of one. The chain is built from TRBV5-1 and TRBJ2-5, with D possibly being TRBD2 (6 bases). Germline CDR1 SGHRS, CDR2 YFSETQ. V lost 0 bases to trimming and J lost 5 bases, with 20 bases between them. The CDR3 is 17 residues long. CDR3 region: CASSLGGGRGGGETQYF. CDR3 DNA: TGCGCCAGCAGCTTGGGGGGCGGCCGCGGTGGAGGGGAGACCCAGTACTTC.

This chain joins TRBV18 and TRBJ1-2; TRBD1 matches at 7 bases. After removal of 0 bases from V and 7 bases from J, the junction contained 8 bases not matched to a gene. Germline V CDR1 and CDR2: KGHSH, LQKENI. This CDR3 spans 15 amino acids. This chain's CDR3 is CASSPPDREPGGYTF. The CDR3 coding sequence is TGTGCCAGCTCACCACCCGACAGGGAGCCGGGTGGCTACACCTTC.

J is TRBJ1-5 and V is TRBV19, with 7 bases aligning to TRBD1. The CDR3 is 15 residues long. V lost 4 bases and J lost 7; bases outside the gene matches: 10. The germline CDR1 and CDR2 sequences are LNHDA and SQIVND (reference sequence). CDR3: CASSTSGGRNQPQHF. CDR3 in DNA: TGTGCCAGTAGTACCTCAGGGGGTCGGAACCAGCCCCAGCATTTT.

V is TRBV6-5 and J is TRBJ2-3; D perhaps matches TRBD2 (5 bases). The V and J ends lost 7 bases and 13 bases respectively, with 18 bases between them. CDR1 and CDR2 from the germline V gene are MNHEY and SVGAGI. The CDR3 consists of 12 residues. CDR3 DNA sequence: TGTGCCAGCAAAAGATCTCCGGGATTAGAGTATTTT. Translating gives CASKRSPGLEYF.

The V call is TRBV28, the J call TRBJ2-1; D possibly corresponds to TRBD2 (6 bases). V lost 2 bases and J lost 6, with 14 bases in between. The CDR3 is 15 residues long. In germline, CDR1 is MDHEN, CDR2 SYDVKM. CDR3 sequence: CASSLIRGLGNEQFF. Here the CDR3 DNA reads TGTGCCAGCAGTTTAATAAGGGGACTTGGCAATGAGCAGTTCTTC.

The chain combines TRBV5-1 with TRBJ2-1, with TRBD1 as a possible D gene (6 bases). Trimming took off 4 bases at V and 4 bases at J, with 18 bases between the two ends. Germline V CDR1 and CDR2: SGHRS, YFSETQ. This CDR3 comprises 16 residues. The CDR3 sequence: CASSQEPGQFYNEQFF. The CDR3 DNA sequence: TGCGCCAGCAGCCAGGAACCGGGACAATTTTACAATGAGCAGTTCTTC.

The rearrangement uses TRBV28 and TRBJ2-7; 9 bases fit TRBD1. The germline gives CDR1 MDHEN, CDR2 SYDVKM. This CDR3 comprises 17 residues. Trimming took 2 bases from V and 6 from J; bases not matched to a gene: 14. This CDR3 is CASSLVLVDRGKGEQYF. The CDR3 DNA sequence: TGTGCCAGCAGTTTAGTTCTTGTGGACAGGGGAAAAGGCGAGCAGTACTTC.

This chain links TRBV4-1 with TRBJ1-1; 8 nucleotides agree with TRBD1. Trimming took 2 bases from V and 6 from J; bases not matched to a gene: 8. The germline gives CDR1 MGHRA, CDR2 YSYEKL. CDR3 size: 15 residues. CDR3 coding DNA: TGCGCCAGCAGCCAAACGATCAGGGGGCTATCTGAAGCTTTCTTT. This translates into CASSQTIRGLSEAFF.

The chain recombines TRBV9 with TRBJ2-7; 7 nucleotides line up with TRBD1. Losses at the gene ends were 5 bases for V and 2 bases for J; bases not matched to a gene: 7. This CDR3 has 14 residues. In germline, CDR1 is SGDLS, CDR2 YYNGEE. CDR3 nucleotide sequence: TGTGCCAGCAGTCCAAAACAGGGGACCTACGAGCAGTACTTC. Its translation is CASSPKQGTYEQYF.

The V and J genes are TRBV9 and TRBJ2-6; 8 bases fit TRBD2. Germline values: CDR1 SGDLS, CDR2 YYNGEE. This CDR3 spans 16 amino acids. With V trimmed by 0 bases and J by 4 bases, 3 bases remained unmatched. In DNA, the CDR3 is TGTGCCAGCAGCGTAGTAGCGGGGTCCGGGGCCAACGTCCTGACTTTC. Its translation is CASSVVAGSGANVLTF.

V usage is TRBV7-9 and J usage is TRBJ2-1, with 12 bases fitting TRBD2. This CDR3 is 13 amino acids long. Per the germline V gene, CDR1 is SEHNR and CDR2 is FQNEAQ (reference sequence). The V and J ends lost 6 bases and 8 bases, in that order; junction bases with no gene match: 2. The CDR3 region has the DNA TGTGCCAGCAGGCTAGCGGGGGGGTATGAGCAGTTCTTC. Translated, it gives CASRLAGGYEQFF.

Comments on this clone: Additional DNA sequences in this sample encode the identical CDR3. V and J are TRBV27 and TRBJ2-7; 7 bases match TRBD2. CDR1 and CDR2 (germline): MNHEY, SMNVEV (reference sequence). The CDR3 has 13 residues. V lost 3 bases and J lost 2; bases outside the gene matches: 1. CDR3 loop: CASSFRGAYEQYF. The CDR3 bases are TGTGCCAGCAGTTTCCGGGGGGCCTACGAGCAGTACTTC.

V gene TRBV28 combines with J gene TRBJ2-3; 10 bases are shared with TRBD2. V lost 2 bases and J lost 3; bases outside the gene matches: 8. This CDR3 spans 17 amino acids. Germline V gives CDR1 MDHEN, CDR2 SYDVKM. The CDR3 DNA reads as TGTGCCAGCAGTTTAGGGCCTAGCGGGAGCCAGACAGATACGCAGTATTTT. This sequence encodes CASSLGPSGSQTDTQYF.

The chain is built from TRBV4-2 and TRBJ1-4; D might be TRBD1 (5 bases). CDR3 length equals 15 residues. Germline V gene lookup returns CDR1 LGHNA and CDR2 YNFKEQ. Between the trimmed V and J ends, which lost 1 base and 5 bases, there was a span of 11 bases. The CDR3 coding sequence is TGTGCCAGCAGCCAAGTCCAGGGCGGAAATGAAAAACTGTTTTTT. Translated, it gives CASSQVQGGNEKLFF.

The chain recombines TRBV6-5 with TRBJ1-2, with 7 bases aligning to TRBD1. This CDR3 is built from 15 residues. Unmatched junction bases numbered 11, after V lost 5 bases and J lost 5 bases. The germline V gene encodes CDR1 MNHEY and CDR2 SVGAGI. The CDR3 spells CASSRNRQGKYGYTF. The DNA for the CDR3 is TGTGCCAGCAGTCGAAATAGACAGGGCAAATATGGCTACACCTTC.

J is TRBJ2-7 and V is TRBV4-1; a possible D gene is TRBD1 (7 bases). CDR3 length equals 15 residues. Trimming stripped 4 bases from V and 2 bases from J, with 15 bases between. Germline CDR1 MGHRA, CDR2 YSYEKL. The CDR3, as DNA: TGCGCCAGCAGCCCTAGCGACAGGGACCCCTACGAGCAGTACTTC. This translates into CASSPSDRDPYEQYF.

The chain is built from TRBV29-1 and TRBJ2-1; D is perhaps TRBD2 (6 bases). The germline V gene has CDR1 SQVTM and CDR2 ANQGSEA. The CDR3 sequence is 13 residues long. Trimming removed 7 bases at V and 6 bases at J, with 16 bases between. The chain's CDR3 is CSADGGMGNEQFF. The CDR3 DNA follows: TGCAGCGCCGATGGGGGGATGGGCAATGAGCAGTTCTTC.

J is TRBJ2-7 and V is TRBV30, with 7 bases that match TRBD2. The CDR3 totals 14 residues. Germline CDR1 reads GTSNPN; CDR2 reads SVGIG (reference sequence). V lost 4 bases, J lost 4 bases, and 10 bases stayed unmatched. CDR3 nucleotide sequence: TGTGCCTGGACCGGGGGACGGGGGGATTACGAGCAGTACTTC. This translates into CAWTGGRGDYEQYF.

The chain has TRBV4-3 and TRBJ1-2; TRBD1 agrees at 9 bases. Germline V gene data show CDR1 as LGHNA and CDR2 as YSLEER. Trimming took 7 bases from V and 6 from J; bases not matched to a gene: 6. The CDR3 extends over 13 amino acids. In nucleotides, the CDR3 is TGCGCCAGCACGAAGGGACAGGGAAATGGCTACACCTTC. Protein product: CASTKGQGNGYTF.

The V gene is TRBV11-2, the J gene TRBJ1-6; no clear D. V was cut by 1 base and J by 9 bases, with 13 bases left in between. Looked up from germline, CDR1 is SGHAT and CDR2 is FQNNGV. The CDR3 runs to 15 residues. CDR3: CASSLARESSSPLHF. The CDR3 bases are TGTGCCAGCAGCTTAGCGCGGGAGAGTAGTTCACCCCTCCACTTT.

In this sample, this clone turned up once. The chain is built from TRBV4-2 and TRBJ2-7; tentative D call: TRBD2 (6 bases). The CDR3 spans 15 residues. Germline CDR1 is LGHNA and CDR2 is YNFKEQ. The germline V and J ends were trimmed by 1 base and 4 bases, with 14 bases remaining between them. The CDR3 DNA reads as TGTGCCAGCAGCCAAGGGTGGCCTGGGGGGTACGAGCAGTACTTC. This gives the protein CASSQGWPGGYEQYF.

The V call is TRBV7-9, the J call TRBJ2-1, with TRBD1 identical over 9 bases. The CDR3 covers 15 residues. CDR1 and CDR2 (germline): SEHNR, FQNEAQ (reference sequence). The V gene end was trimmed by 5 bases and the J gene end by 6 bases; junction bases not matched to a gene: 8. CDR3 DNA sequence: TGTGCCAGCAGCATCCCCCCGGGACAGGGCAATGAGCAGTTCTTC. Its protein is CASSIPPGQGNEQFF.

The chain uses TRBV2 and TRBJ2-7; D is ambiguous. The germline gives CDR1 SNHLY, CDR2 FYNNEI. The CDR3 extends over 13 amino acids. Trimming took 4 bases from V and 4 from J, leaving 11 bases between them. The chain's CDR3 is CASSGTQFYEQYF. Here the CDR3 DNA reads TGTGCCAGCAGTGGAACCCAGTTTTACGAGCAGTACTTC.

This chain links TRBV19 with TRBJ2-7; TRBD2 might be the D (5 bases). Germline V CDR1 and CDR2: LNHDA, SQIVND (reference sequence). CDR3 size: 13 residues. V was shortened by 6 bases and J by 0 bases, with 9 bases between the two germline ends. The CDR3 DNA sequence: TGTGCCAGTAGGGACGGGAACTCCTACGAGCAGTACTTC. Translating gives CASRDGNSYEQYF.

This chain uses TRBV27 with TRBJ2-4, with D perhaps matching TRBD1 (7 bases). The CDR3 consists of 16 residues. V lost 6 bases and J lost 0, with 15 bases in between. The germline V gene encodes CDR1 MNHEY and CDR2 SMNVEV (reference sequence). The DNA for the CDR3 is TGTGCCAGCAGACCGAACAGGGGACTAGCCAAAAACATTCAGTACTTC. Protein sequence: CASRPNRGLAKNIQYF.